This is a list of T cell receptor beta chains from one sample in a study of identical twins. TCRdb ran MiXCR on the 5' RACE reads and lists one entry per CDR3 protein. The sample records fewer than 900,000 distinct CDR3 sequences, around 20% being singletons. These same records also appear under a second study, on T cells expressing NK-cell markers.

The sample consisted of PBMCs. These receptors all stem from a woman aged 18-29 years in good health. CDR3s include the opening cysteine and the closing phenylalanine or tryptophan. D genes are given only for firm matches. Clone size is shown for a subset of rows, as once, few, many or a class of expanded clone.

d_call: .
v_call: TRBV20-1
clone_size: .
j_call: TRBJ2-2
cdr3_nt: TGCAGTGCTCACAGGAACACCGGGGAGCTGTTTTTT
cdr3_aa: CSAHRNTGELFF

d_call: TRBD2
v_call: TRBV12-3/TRBV12-4
clone_size: .
j_call: TRBJ2-1
cdr3_nt: TGTGCCAGCAGTTTGGCGGGAGTTGCTTTAAGTGGGCAGTTCTTC
cdr3_aa: CASSLAGVALSGQFF

d_call: .
v_call: TRBV29-1
clone_size: few
j_call: TRBJ1-1
cdr3_nt: TGCAGCGTTGCATATGACACTGAAGCTTTCTTT
cdr3_aa: CSVAYDTEAFF

d_call: .
v_call: TRBV20-1
clone_size: .
j_call: TRBJ2-7
cdr3_nt: TGCAGTGCTAGGACGGTCGGAAGCTCCTACGAGCAGTACTTC
cdr3_aa: CSARTVGSSYEQYF

d_call: TRBD2
v_call: TRBV6-1
clone_size: .
j_call: TRBJ2-1
cdr3_nt: TGTGCCAGCAGACCCCTGGGGGGGGGCAATGAGCAGTTCTTC
cdr3_aa: CASRPLGGGNEQFF

d_call: .
v_call: TRBV5-1
clone_size: .
j_call: TRBJ2-3
cdr3_nt: TGCGCCAGCAGCTCAAGGGGCACTAGCACAGATACGCAGTATTTT
cdr3_aa: CASSSRGTSTDTQYF

d_call: .
v_call: TRBV12-3/TRBV12-4
clone_size: few
j_call: TRBJ2-5
cdr3_nt: TGTGCCAGCAGTTTCAGCCAGGGCCCCCAGTACTTC
cdr3_aa: CASSFSQGPQYF

d_call: TRBD1
v_call: TRBV12-3/TRBV12-4
clone_size: .
j_call: TRBJ1-1
cdr3_nt: TGTGCCACCCAGGGGGGTGGGAGTGAAGCTTTCTTT
cdr3_aa: CATQGGGSEAFF

d_call: TRBD1
v_call: TRBV12-3/TRBV12-4
clone_size: .
j_call: TRBJ1-2
cdr3_nt: TGTGCCAGCAGTTTCAGCGCGCAGGACAGGGAAAACTATGGCTACACCTTC
cdr3_aa: CASSFSAQDRENYGYTF

d_call: TRBD1
v_call: TRBV7-8
clone_size: .
j_call: TRBJ2-7
cdr3_nt: TGTGCCAGCAGCTTACAACAGGGGGGCTACGAGCAGTACTTC
cdr3_aa: CASSLQQGGYEQYF

d_call: TRBD2
v_call: TRBV20-1
clone_size: .
j_call: TRBJ2-5
cdr3_nt: TGCAGTGCCCCGGGACTAGCGGGACCAGAGACCCAGTACTTC
cdr3_aa: CSAPGLAGPETQYF

d_call: TRBD2
v_call: TRBV12-3/TRBV12-4
clone_size: .
j_call: TRBJ2-1
cdr3_nt: TGTGCCAGCAGTTCCCCGAGCGGGGCCTACAATGAGCAGTTCTTC
cdr3_aa: CASSSPSGAYNEQFF

d_call: .
v_call: TRBV20-1
clone_size: few
j_call: TRBJ1-1
cdr3_nt: TGCAGTGCTAACAGGAAAAATATAGAAGCTTTCTTT
cdr3_aa: CSANRKNIEAFF

d_call: .
v_call: TRBV20-1
clone_size: few
j_call: TRBJ2-5
cdr3_nt: TGCAGTGCTAGAGTTGAGACCCAGTACTTC
cdr3_aa: CSARVETQYF

d_call: .
v_call: TRBV7-8
clone_size: few
j_call: TRBJ2-5
cdr3_nt: TGTGCCAGCAGCTCTCCCCTCTCATCGGGGACCCAAGAGACCCAGTACTTC
cdr3_aa: CASSSPLSSGTQETQYF

d_call: TRBD2
v_call: TRBV6-2/TRBV6-3
clone_size: once
j_call: TRBJ2-5
cdr3_nt: TGTGCCAGCAGCTTCGGACTAGCAGTCGCGACCCAGTACTTC
cdr3_aa: CASSFGLAVATQYF

d_call: .
v_call: TRBV6-1
clone_size: .
j_call: TRBJ1-1
cdr3_nt: TGTGCCTCTTCCATGCGGGGCCCGAACACTGAAGCTTTCTTT
cdr3_aa: CASSMRGPNTEAFF

d_call: .
v_call: TRBV29-1
clone_size: .
j_call: TRBJ1-2
cdr3_nt: TGCAGCGTTTCCGGGTTTGGCTACACCTTC
cdr3_aa: CSVSGFGYTF

d_call: .
v_call: TRBV7-9
clone_size: few
j_call: TRBJ1-6
cdr3_nt: TGTGCCAGCAGTTCCGGGACGTATAATTCACCCCTCCACTTT
cdr3_aa: CASSSGTYNSPLHF

d_call: TRBD1
v_call: TRBV20-1
clone_size: .
j_call: TRBJ1-1
cdr3_nt: TGCAGTGCTAGTCCCGTAGGGACAGGGGCTTTCTTT
cdr3_aa: CSASPVGTGAFF

d_call: .
v_call: TRBV12-3/TRBV12-4
clone_size: .
j_call: TRBJ2-7
cdr3_nt: TGTGCCAGCAGTTTACTGGGCTACGACAGCTCCTACGAGCAGTACTTC
cdr3_aa: CASSLLGYDSSYEQYF

d_call: .
v_call: TRBV6-5
clone_size: .
j_call: TRBJ2-1
cdr3_nt: TGTGCCAGCAGTTACTCGAGGCGTTCATCCTACAATGAGCAGTTCTTC
cdr3_aa: CASSYSRRSSYNEQFF

d_call: .
v_call: TRBV3-1
clone_size: .
j_call: TRBJ2-3
cdr3_nt: TGTGCCAGCAGCCAAGCACGTAGCGGTCTCACAGATACGCAGTATTTT
cdr3_aa: CASSQARSGLTDTQYF

d_call: .
v_call: TRBV10-3
clone_size: few
j_call: TRBJ2-1
cdr3_nt: TGTGCCATCAGTGAGAGAGGAGAGAATGAGCAGTTCTTC
cdr3_aa: CAISERGENEQFF

d_call: .
v_call: TRBV7-9
clone_size: few
j_call: TRBJ2-1
cdr3_nt: TGTGCCAGCAGCTCTGGGCGGATAATGAGTGAGCAGTTCTTC
cdr3_aa: CASSSGRIMSEQFF

d_call: .
v_call: TRBV20-1
clone_size: few
j_call: TRBJ2-5
cdr3_nt: TGCAGTGCCCAGACAGTGTACCAAGAGACCCAGTACTTC
cdr3_aa: CSAQTVYQETQYF

d_call: TRBD1
v_call: TRBV20-1
clone_size: many
j_call: TRBJ2-1
cdr3_nt: TGCAGTGCTAGGCGACAGGGACCTAATGAGCAGTTCTTC
cdr3_aa: CSARRQGPNEQFF

d_call: .
v_call: TRBV5-5
clone_size: few
j_call: TRBJ2-5
cdr3_nt: TGTGCCAGCAGCTTATTGGTCCGGGAGATGGGCCAGTACTTC
cdr3_aa: CASSLLVREMGQYF

d_call: .
v_call: TRBV2
clone_size: .
j_call: TRBJ1-1
cdr3_nt: TGTGCCTTCAAGTCGGGGGGCTGGACTGAAGCTTTCTTT
cdr3_aa: CAFKSGGWTEAFF

d_call: .
v_call: TRBV20-1
clone_size: few
j_call: TRBJ2-1
cdr3_nt: TGCAGTGCTAGAATGGTCTTGTCCAATGAGCAGTTCTTC
cdr3_aa: CSARMVLSNEQFF

d_call: TRBD2
v_call: TRBV4-3
clone_size: .
j_call: TRBJ2-3
cdr3_nt: TGCGCCAGCAGCCAAGATTTAGGACTAGCGGGAGTTAGAGATACGCAGTATTTT
cdr3_aa: CASSQDLGLAGVRDTQYF

d_call: TRBD2
v_call: TRBV12-3/TRBV12-4
clone_size: .
j_call: TRBJ2-7
cdr3_nt: TGTGCCAGCGGCCATGGGCTAGCGGGCGAGCAGTACTTC
cdr3_aa: CASGHGLAGEQYF

d_call: .
v_call: TRBV12-3/TRBV12-4
clone_size: .
j_call: TRBJ2-1
cdr3_nt: TGTGCCAGCAGTATGGGGGATGAGCAGTTCTTC
cdr3_aa: CASSMGDEQFF

d_call: .
v_call: TRBV12-3/TRBV12-4
clone_size: .
j_call: TRBJ2-5
cdr3_nt: TGTGCCAGCAGTTTACGAGGTGTGGAGGAGACCCAGTACTTC
cdr3_aa: CASSLRGVEETQYF

d_call: .
v_call: TRBV27
clone_size: once
j_call: TRBJ1-1
cdr3_nt: TGTGCCAGCAGTTCCCGAGGAGGGAGCACTGAAGCTTTCTTT
cdr3_aa: CASSSRGGSTEAFF

d_call: TRBD2
v_call: TRBV10-2
clone_size: few
j_call: TRBJ2-1
cdr3_nt: TGCGCCAGCATCCCCCAGCGGGGGGGCAGTGAGCAGTTCTTC
cdr3_aa: CASIPQRGGSEQFF

d_call: TRBD2
v_call: TRBV9
clone_size: many
j_call: TRBJ2-1
cdr3_nt: TGTGCCAGCAGCGTTCAAGCGGGAGCTTACAATGAGCAGTTCTTC
cdr3_aa: CASSVQAGAYNEQFF

d_call: .
v_call: TRBV11-2
clone_size: .
j_call: TRBJ2-3
cdr3_nt: TGTGCCAGCAGCCCCTGGAGGGCCTGGGGAGATACGCAGTATTTT
cdr3_aa: CASSPWRAWGDTQYF

d_call: .
v_call: TRBV5-1
clone_size: few
j_call: TRBJ2-6
cdr3_nt: TGCGCCAGCAGCGTTACAGGGTATGGGGCCAACGTCCTGACTTTC
cdr3_aa: CASSVTGYGANVLTF

d_call: TRBD2
v_call: TRBV12-3/TRBV12-4
clone_size: .
j_call: TRBJ2-1
cdr3_nt: TGTGCCAGCAGTTCCGACTCCTGGGGGGGGAATGAGCAGTTCTTC
cdr3_aa: CASSSDSWGGNEQFF

d_call: .
v_call: TRBV20-1
clone_size: .
j_call: TRBJ2-1
cdr3_nt: TGCAGTGCGTTCCCAGGCTCTAATGAGCAGTTCTTC
cdr3_aa: CSAFPGSNEQFF

d_call: TRBD2
v_call: TRBV6-1
clone_size: .
j_call: TRBJ2-5
cdr3_nt: TGTGCCAGCACCCTAGCGGGTCTAGAGACCCAGTACTTC
cdr3_aa: CASTLAGLETQYF

d_call: TRBD1
v_call: TRBV27
clone_size: .
j_call: TRBJ2-7
cdr3_nt: TGTGCCAGCAGTGACAGGGTACGCTACGAGCAGTACTTC
cdr3_aa: CASSDRVRYEQYF

d_call: .
v_call: TRBV12-3/TRBV12-4
clone_size: many
j_call: TRBJ2-4
cdr3_nt: TGTGCCAGCAGTATAGGTCACAAAAACATTCAGTACTTC
cdr3_aa: CASSIGHKNIQYF

d_call: .
v_call: TRBV27
clone_size: few
j_call: TRBJ2-2
cdr3_nt: TGTGCCAGCAGTCGTATTGGGTTAGGGACGTATAACACCGGGGAGCTGTTTTTT
cdr3_aa: CASSRIGLGTYNTGELFF